The next 16 T cell receptor beta chains were all read from a single sample in a study of OX40 agonist ivuxolimab in advanced cancers. This table comes from immunoSEQ multiplex PCR, and its TCRdb copy is limited to in-frame clones, with some not included. The sample includes approximately 40,000 clones, approximately 90% seen only once; the top ten take 4.5% to 6%. The sample consisted of CD4+ or CD8+ T cells sorted from blood, taken in a trial of the OX40 agonist ivuxolimab. The receptors were gathered from an adult with an advanced solid tumor such as melanoma, head and neck, liver or kidney cancer.

The chain combines TRBV5-1 with TRBJ2-3; 7 nucleotides line up with TRBD2. V lost 4 bases, J lost 0 bases, and 8 bases stayed unmatched. The CDR3 consists of 16 residues. CDR1 SGHRS and CDR2 YFSETQ come from the germline V gene. CDR3 bases: TGCGCCAGCAGCGCCCCCCTAGCGGATAGCACAGATACGCAGTATTTT. Translation gives CASSAPLADSTDTQYF.

The CDR3 is CASSPRGDLNTEAFF. The CDR3 DNA follows: TGTGCCAGCTCACCCCGGGGGGACCTGAACACTGAAGCTTTCTTT. J is TRBJ1-1 and V is TRBV18, with D perhaps TRBD1 (5 bases). Germline CDR1 is KGHSH and CDR2 is LQKENI. V was cut by 3 bases and J by 0 bases, with 11 bases left in between. The CDR3 contains 15 residues.

The chain links TRBV30 to TRBJ1-3, with D maybe TRBD1 (5 bases). Germline CDR1 reads GTSNPN; CDR2 reads SVGIG (reference sequence). V was cut by 1 base and J by 5 bases, with 18 bases left in between. This CDR3 spans 16 amino acids. The CDR3 region is CAWSGGTFQRRNTIYF. The CDR3 DNA reads TGTGCCTGGAGTGGTGGGACCTTCCAGAGAAGAAACACCATATATTTT.

V and J are TRBV11-2 and TRBJ1-3; D remains ambiguous. The CDR3 is 16 amino acids. CDR1 is SGHAT and CDR2 is FQNNGV in the germline V gene. The V end lost 0 bases, the J end lost 0 bases, and 9 bases lay between the germline ends. The CDR3 here is CASSLEVGLSGNTIYF. CDR3 nucleotide sequence: TGTGCCAGCAGCTTAGAAGTCGGACTCTCTGGAAACACCATATATTTT.

The genes are TRBV28 and TRBJ2-7; 9 positions agree with TRBD1. CDR1 is MDHEN and CDR2 is SYDVKM in the germline V gene. The junction had 3 bases not matched to a gene; V was cut back by 4 bases and J by 2 bases. The CDR3 has 14 residues. Here the CDR3 DNA reads TGTGCCAGCAGTTGGACAGGGGACCCCTACGAGCAGTACTTC. As protein: CASSWTGDPYEQYF.

The chain couples TRBV5-1 to TRBJ1-2; TRBD1 aligns across 9 bases. Germline assignment: CDR1 SGHRS and CDR2 YFSETQ. The CDR3 has 14 amino acids. The junction had 2 bases not matched to a gene; V was cut back by 3 bases and J by 2 bases. The CDR3, as DNA: TGCGCCAGCAGCTATGGACAGGGGAACTATGGCTACACCTTC. Translating gives CASSYGQGNYGYTF.

The chain joins TRBV18 to TRBJ2-3; no firm D call. V lost 3 bases and J lost 7, with 11 bases in between. Germline-derived CDR1 and CDR2 are KGHSH and LQKENI. The CDR3 runs 13 residues. The CDR3 is CASSPDPGNTQYF. CDR3 nucleotides: TGTGCCAGCTCACCCGACCCTGGGAATACGCAGTATTTT.

V gene TRBV18 combines with J gene TRBJ2-3; D remains ambiguous. V was pared by 3 bases and J by 3 bases, with 7 bases between. CDR1 KGHSH and CDR2 LQKENI come from the germline V gene. The CDR3 is 13 residues long. CDR3 sequence reads: CASSPVGTDTQYF. CDR3 DNA sequence: TGTGCCAGCTCACCGGTGGGGACAGATACGCAGTATTTT.

The chain recombines TRBV10-3 with TRBJ2-1; the D is unclear. The CDR3 contains 12 residues. CDR1 is ENHRY and CDR2 is SYGVKD in the germline V gene. The V and J ends lost 4 bases and 7 bases respectively, with 8 bases between them. The CDR3 sequence is CAISVSANEQFF. The CDR3 DNA sequence: TGTGCCATCAGTGTTTCAGCGAATGAGCAGTTCTTC.

The chain links TRBV9 to TRBJ2-7, with D perhaps TRBD1 (6 bases). Trimming stripped 0 bases from V and 3 bases from J, with 13 bases between. Germline V CDR1 and CDR2: SGDLS, YYNGEE. The CDR3 has 15 residues. As DNA, the CDR3 is TGTGCCAGCAGCGTAGCCGGGGACACCTACTACGAGCAGTACTTC. Translating it yields CASSVAGDTYYEQYF.

This chain connects TRBV7-9 to TRBJ1-2; D might be TRBD1 (6 bases). V was cut by 11 bases and J by 2 bases, with 15 bases left in between. This CDR3 has 13 residues. The V gene's germline CDR1 is SEHNR and CDR2 FQNEAQ (reference sequence). The chain's CDR3 is CAVEGGLNYGYTF. As DNA, the CDR3 is TGTGCCGTAGAGGGGGGCCTGAACTATGGCTACACCTTC.

The chain combines TRBV6-5 with TRBJ2-3, with TRBD2 matching over 7 bases. The CDR3 has 15 amino acids. Germline CDR1 and CDR2: MNHEY and SVGAGI. Germline trimming cut 5 bases from V and 0 bases from J; bases unmatched to any gene: 5. The CDR3 loop is CASSQLASSTDTQYF. The CDR3 DNA sequence: TGTGCCAGCAGTCAACTAGCGAGTAGCACAGATACGCAGTATTTT.

The CDR3 region is CASTGWLVYEQYF. DNA for the CDR3: TGTGCCAGCACCGGGTGGCTAGTGTACGAGCAGTACTTC. The chain links TRBV21-1 to TRBJ2-7; the DNA was not used to check the table's D call, TRBD2. TRBV21-1 is labeled a pseudogene. This CDR3 is built from 13 residues.

V and J are TRBV2 and TRBJ1-5; 7 positions agree with TRBD1. The V gene end was trimmed by 5 bases and the J gene end by 6 bases; junction bases not matched to a gene: 10. This CDR3 spans 15 amino acids. CDR1 and CDR2 (germline): SNHLY, FYNNEI. As DNA, the CDR3 is TGTGCCAGCAGTAAGACAGGGCTAGGCAGTCAGCCCCAGCATTTT. Translating gives CASSKTGLGSQPQHF.

This chain connects TRBV9 to TRBJ2-2; weak D call: TRBD2 (7 bases). Germline V gene lookup returns CDR1 SGDLS and CDR2 YYNGEE. The CDR3 length is 17 residues. V lost 1 base to trimming and J lost 0 bases, with 13 bases between them. This CDR3 reads CASSVWGGPSNTGELFF. The DNA of the CDR3 is TGTGCCAGCAGCGTATGGGGGGGCCCCTCGAACACCGGGGAGCTGTTTTTT.

This clone came up once. V usage is TRBV14 and J usage is TRBJ2-3; TRBD2 agrees at 8 bases. CDR3 length equals 19 residues. The V segment lost 5 bases and the J segment 2 bases; nucleotides outside the gene matches: 18. Germline V gene sequence: CDR1 SGHDN, CDR2 FVKESK. The DNA of the CDR3 is TGTGCCAGCAGCTTGACTGGGACACCCTCCGGGGGGGACACAGATACGCAGTATTTT. Its protein product is CASSLTGTPSGGDTDTQYF.